Below, 12 T cell receptor beta chains from the same sample are listed, as sequenced in a study of cytomegalovirus exposure and HLA in healthy donors. The primer mix had 60 Vbeta and 13 Jbeta primers. The method was immunoSEQ multiplex PCR; TCRdb's version includes in-frame clones alone and lacks a portion of them. Of around 130,000 clones in the sample, about 80% were seen once. Sequenced material: PBMCs. The receptors were gathered from a man younger than 40 in good health and CMV-seronegative.

The rearrangement uses TRBV7-9 and TRBJ2-7; weak D call: TRBD1 (5 bases). CDR3 size: 14 residues. V dropped 2 bases and J dropped 2 bases, with 10 bases sitting between them. Germline loops: CDR1 SEHNR, CDR2 FQNEAQ (reference sequence). The CDR3, as DNA: TGTGCCAGCAGCTTACTGGGCAGGGCCTACGAGCAGTACTTC. Its translation is CASSLLGRAYEQYF.

This chain uses TRBV6-1 with TRBJ1-1; D is undetermined. The CDR3 extends over 14 amino acids. Germline CDR1 is MNHNS and CDR2 is SASEGT. V was cut by 6 bases and J by 3 bases, with 14 bases left in between. CDR3 region: CASSAIGGDTEAFF. The DNA of the CDR3 is TGTGCCAGCAGCGCGATCGGCGGAGACACTGAAGCTTTCTTT.

In DNA form, the CDR3 reads TGTGCCAGCAGCCCCTCGGGGGGCGCTTATGAAAAACTGTTTTTT. As protein: CASSPSGGAYEKLFF. V and J are TRBV7-2 and TRBJ1-4; D might be TRBD1 (6 bases). V lost 5 bases and J lost 6, with 16 bases in between. Germline CDR1 and CDR2: SGHTA and FQGNSA. CDR3 length equals 15 residues.

The V and J genes are TRBV5-4 and TRBJ1-3; D call uncertain. Trimming pared 7 bases from V and 1 base from J, leaving 12 bases between. There are 14 residues in the CDR3. CDR1 and CDR2 (germline): SGHNT, YYREEE (reference sequence). CDR3 nucleotides: TGTGCCAGCGGTCGGGGAGAATCTGGAAACACCATATATTTT. It translates to CASGRGESGNTIYF.

The V call is TRBV6-4, the J call TRBJ1-6; D unresolved. The CDR3 has 13 amino acids. CDR1 MRHNA and CDR2 SNTAGT come from the germline V gene. Trimming took off 1 base at V and 14 bases at J, with 12 bases between the two ends. CDR3 in amino acids: CASSDWPDGTLHF. The DNA of the CDR3 is TGTGCCAGCAGTGACTGGCCCGACGGGACCCTCCACTTT.

The chain combines TRBV5-1 with TRBJ1-2, with 8 bases that match TRBD1. V was clipped by 4 bases and J by 7 bases; unmatched bases: 9. There are 14 residues in the CDR3. Germline V gene lookup returns CDR1 SGHRS and CDR2 YFSETQ. In nucleotides, the CDR3 is TGCGCCAGCAGCCAGGATCCGGACAGGGCTGGCTACACCTTC. Translated, it gives CASSQDPDRAGYTF.

The rearrangement uses TRBV9 and TRBJ1-1; 7 bases agree with TRBD1. The germline V gene has CDR1 SGDLS and CDR2 YYNGEE. There are 15 residues in the CDR3. Trimming removed 0 bases from V and 4 bases from J; junction bases left unmatched: 6. The CDR3 bases are TGTGCCAGCAGCGTAGCTCCAGGGGGGACCACTGAAGCTTTCTTT. Translated: CASSVAPGGTTEAFF.

In its sample, this clone was seen once. J is TRBJ2-7 and V is TRBV7-2, with TRBD2 identical over 11 bases. This CDR3 contains 15 residues. Trimming cost V 1 base and J 6 bases; bases outside gene matches: 5. Germline-derived CDR1 and CDR2 are SGHTA and FQGNSA. This CDR3 reads CASSLVAGGPVEQYF. The CDR3 nucleotides are TGTGCCAGCAGCTTAGTAGCGGGGGGGCCTGTCGAGCAGTACTTC.

The V and J genes are TRBV28 and TRBJ1-6, with TRBD1 identical over 10 bases. This CDR3 is built from 15 residues. Germline assignment: CDR1 MDHEN and CDR2 SYDVKM. Trimming at V came to 2 bases and at J to 9 bases, leaving 4 bases not matched to a gene. CDR3 DNA: TGTGCCAGCAGTTTAGGGGACAGGGGAAGTTCACCCCTCCACTTT. Protein: CASSLGDRGSSPLHF.

The chain has TRBV6-4 and TRBJ2-4; weak D call: TRBD2 (5 bases). The CDR3 sequence is 18 residues long. The V gene's germline CDR1 is MRHNA and CDR2 SNTAGT. With 7 bases removed from V and 0 bases from J, the gap between germline ends came to 22 bases. CDR3 nucleotides: TGTGCCAGCAACACATATGACACCGCTGGACTAGCCAAAAACATTCAGTACTTC. This encodes CASNTYDTAGLAKNIQYF.

The chain has TRBV29-1 and TRBJ2-7; 8 nucleotides agree with TRBD2. The J segment lost 4 bases and the V segment lost 7 bases, leaving 15 bases of the junction unmatched. Germline lookup yields CDR1 SQVTM and CDR2 ANQGSEA. There are 15 residues in the CDR3. This CDR3 reads CSALKLSGRLYEQYF. The CDR3 bases are TGCAGCGCCCTCAAATTGAGCGGGAGATTATACGAGCAGTACTTC.

The gene calls are TRBV27 and TRBJ2-1, with a possible D match to TRBD2 (6 bases). Germline assignment: CDR1 MNHEY and CDR2 SMNVEV (reference sequence). The V and J ends lost 7 bases and 0 bases respectively, with 13 bases between them. CDR3 length: 15 amino acids. The CDR3 is CASMGGWSSYNEQFF. CDR3 coding DNA: TGTGCCAGCATGGGGGGTTGGAGCTCCTACAATGAGCAGTTCTTC.